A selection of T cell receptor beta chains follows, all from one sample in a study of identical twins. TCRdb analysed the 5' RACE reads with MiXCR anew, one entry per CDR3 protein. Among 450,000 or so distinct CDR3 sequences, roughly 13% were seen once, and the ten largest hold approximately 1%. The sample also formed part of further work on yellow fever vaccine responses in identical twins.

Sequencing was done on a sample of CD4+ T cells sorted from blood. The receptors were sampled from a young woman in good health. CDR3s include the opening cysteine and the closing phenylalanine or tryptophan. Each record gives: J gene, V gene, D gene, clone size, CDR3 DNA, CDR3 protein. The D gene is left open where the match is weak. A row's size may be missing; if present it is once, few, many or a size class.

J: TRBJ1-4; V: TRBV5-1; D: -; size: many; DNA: TGCGCCAGCAGCTTGGGGCTGCCAACTAATGAAAAACTGTTTTTT; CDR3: CASSLGLPTNEKLFF
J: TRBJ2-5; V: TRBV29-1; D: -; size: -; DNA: TGCAGCGTAACTAATCAAGAGACCCAGTACTTC; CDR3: CSVTNQETQYF
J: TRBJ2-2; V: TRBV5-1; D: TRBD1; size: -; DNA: TGCGCCAGCAGCCAAGGGACAGGGTTGGCCGGGGAGCTGTTTTTT; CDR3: CASSQGTGLAGELFF
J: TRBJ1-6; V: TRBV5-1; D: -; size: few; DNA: TGCGCCAGCAGCTTGGAAGTCAGGGGTAATTCACCCCTCCACTTT; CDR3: CASSLEVRGNSPLHF
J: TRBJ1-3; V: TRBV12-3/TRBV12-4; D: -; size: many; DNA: TGTGCCAGCAGTTTATTCGTCTCTGGAAACACCATATATTTT; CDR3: CASSLFVSGNTIYF
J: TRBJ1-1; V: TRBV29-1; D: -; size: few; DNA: TGCAGCGGAGGGGGGACGGGGACTGAAGCTTTCTTT; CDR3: CSGGGTGTEAFF
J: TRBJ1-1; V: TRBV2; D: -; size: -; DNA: TGTGCCAGCAGTTTTATAAGGGGGGACACTGAAGCTTTCTTT; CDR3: CASSFIRGDTEAFF
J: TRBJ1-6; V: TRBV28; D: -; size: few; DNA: TGTGCCAGCAGTCTGGGGACGTTCGGAAATTCACCCCTCCACTTT; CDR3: CASSLGTFGNSPLHF
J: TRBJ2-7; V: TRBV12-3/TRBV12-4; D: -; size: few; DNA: TGTGCCAGCAGTTCCACCAAGGGGGGGGCAACGTACGAGCAGTACTTC; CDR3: CASSSTKGGATYEQYF
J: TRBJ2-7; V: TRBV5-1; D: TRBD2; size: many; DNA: TGCGCCAGCAGCACGGGGGGTGGCTACGAGCAGTACTTC; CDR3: CASSTGGGYEQYF
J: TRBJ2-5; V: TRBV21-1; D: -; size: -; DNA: TGTGCCAGCAGCCCCCGGGTGGCGTACCAAGAGACCCAGTACTTC; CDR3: CASSPRVAYQETQYF
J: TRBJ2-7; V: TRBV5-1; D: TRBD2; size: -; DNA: TGCGCCAGCAGCTTCGGACTAGCGCCGAGCCCCTACGAGCAGTACTTC; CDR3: CASSFGLAPSPYEQYF
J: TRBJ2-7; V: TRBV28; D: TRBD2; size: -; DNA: TGTGCCAGCAGGTCGCCGGGACTAGCGGTGTACGAGCAGTACTTC; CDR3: CASRSPGLAVYEQYF
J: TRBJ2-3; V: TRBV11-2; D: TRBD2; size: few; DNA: TGTGCCAGCAGCTTAGAAGCGGGGGCCGGGGATACGCAGTATTTT; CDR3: CASSLEAGAGDTQYF
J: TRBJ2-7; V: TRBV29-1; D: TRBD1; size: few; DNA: TGCAGCGTTACGAGGGGACAGGGGGTTTCCTACGAGCAGTACTTC; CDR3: CSVTRGQGVSYEQYF
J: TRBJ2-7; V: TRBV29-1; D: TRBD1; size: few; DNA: TGCAGCGTTGGACAGGGTAAACCCTACGAGCAGTACTTC; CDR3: CSVGQGKPYEQYF
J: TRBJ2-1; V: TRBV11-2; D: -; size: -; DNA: TGTGCCAGCTTTAACCTCGAGTATGAGCAGTTCTTC; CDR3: CASFNLEYEQFF
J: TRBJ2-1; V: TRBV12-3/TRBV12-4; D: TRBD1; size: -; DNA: TGTGCCAGCAGTTTATGGGTCAGGGGGAGCAATGAGCAGTTCTTC; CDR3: CASSLWVRGSNEQFF
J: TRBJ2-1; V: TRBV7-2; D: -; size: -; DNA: TGTGCCAGCAGCTTAGAGGCTCGAACCTACAATGAGCAGTTCTTC; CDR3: CASSLEARTYNEQFF
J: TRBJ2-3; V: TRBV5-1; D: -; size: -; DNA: TGCGCCAGCAGATACCAGGGGACGTTGGATACGCAGTATTTT; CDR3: CASRYQGTLDTQYF
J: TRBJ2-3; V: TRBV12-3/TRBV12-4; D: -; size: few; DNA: TGTGCCAGCAGCTTCCCAGACAGAACAGATACGCAGTATTTT; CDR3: CASSFPDRTDTQYF
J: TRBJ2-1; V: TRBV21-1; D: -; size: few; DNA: TGTGCCAGCAGCAAAGAAGGCTTTTTAGCGGGCTCCTACAATGAGCAGTTCTTC; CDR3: CASSKEGFLAGSYNEQFF
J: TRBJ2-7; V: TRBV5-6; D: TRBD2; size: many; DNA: TGTGCCAGCAGTCTACTAGCGAGAGGCCCCGAGCAGTACTTC; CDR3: CASSLLARGPEQYF